This T cell receptor beta chain comes out of a study of blood T cells in healthy people across ages (dated by TCRdb to between 2014 and 2016). Notes on the research overall: In model experiments, template switching captured roughly one uniquely barcoded TCR beta cDNA molecule for every two T cells. To avoid experimental bias, donors of different ages were spread randomly across the sequencing lanes. The donors were divided into four age groups: young (average approximately 15 years), middle-aged (roughly 42), aged (about 62) and long-lived (about 90). Age-related changes in TCR beta repertoire diversity were measured in the study by deep sequencing normalized with unique cDNA molecular identifiers. The study analyzed two additional independent replicas of 1 million unique cDNA reads from the same blood draw for two donors, one aged 18 to 30 and one aged 80 or older. Study-wide findings and limitations: The percentage of naive T cells measured by flow cytometry correlated strongly with observed TCR beta diversity. Conclusive comparison of naive and antigen-experienced compartments was prevented by the profiling of bulk unsorted PBMCs. Estimates of total diversity based on one million sequenced T cells were regarded as lower bounds and as underestimates. Observed TCR beta diversity per million T cells fell roughly linearly with age, and a significant reduction was already apparent by age roughly 40. Compared with the aged group, more naive CD4+ T cells, fewer expanded clones and increased TCR diversity were shown by the long-lived group, suggesting age selection. Donor CMV infection status was unknown, potentially confounding age-related changes in expanded clonotypes.

Of note for this clonotype: The target of this receptor is not known. One base away there is no much larger clone; base qualities are not given.

Systemically healthy Caucasian individuals from Russia, 35 to 50 in total and aged roughly 6 to 95 years, were included as donors. Roughly 10 milliliters of peripheral blood were drawn from each donor into EDTA-treated Vacutainer tubes. Ficoll-Paque density-gradient centrifugation was used to isolate PBMCs, with at least 7 million per sample. Trizol reagent was used to extract total RNA from PBMCs, with at least 5.5 micrograms per sample. For every donor, an aliquot of PBMCs went through flow cytometry to measure the percentages of naive CD45RAhigh/CD27high T cells. V and J are trimmed by 4 bases and 4 bases, and the gene matches miss 3 bases of the junction. The CDR3 has 14 amino acids, counting the end cysteine and phenylalanine. Only the CDR3 part of the read is kept: 42 bases, read in frame from the first base. The library was made by 5' RACE. The data were produced on an Illumina HiSeq 2500. A second PCR of roughly 7 to 12 cycles was run with a J-beta primer mix and a sample-barcoded 5' primer. A template-switch 5' adaptor carrying 12 random nucleotides introduced a unique molecular identifier onto each TCR beta cDNA molecule. Each sample yielded at least 3 million CDR3-containing paired-end reads. First-strand cDNA synthesis was performed from all RNA using the Mint cDNA synthesis kit, with priming by a TRBC-specific oligonucleotide. Following uracil-DNA glycosylase treatment, a first 18-cycle PCR with universal primers M1SS and BC2_uni_R was performed on all cDNA. As for the authors' bioinformatics: For normalization, 1 million high-quality reads were randomly selected from each sample, with every read carrying a distinct molecular identifier. Instead of being binned into consensus sequences, reads that shared molecular identifiers were thrown out. MiTCR, run with a Q25 quality threshold and the strictest error-elimination algorithm, handled CDR3 identification, clonotype clustering and error correction. A nonparametric unseen species model with Euler transformation was used to estimate a lower bound on total TCR beta diversity. TCRdb reanalyzed the raw reads on its own, using fastp at Q25 for trimming and MiXCR for clone calling, and kept in-frame beta chains. CDR3 protein duplicates are merged, each entry listing the most common genes and DNA. The V and J calls reflect TCRdb's pipeline rather than the authors' work. This sample has 800,000 to 950,000 distinct CDR3 sequences in its table, and around 49% of those were observed once. Jointly, the top ten make up over 10% of the sample.

The specimen sequenced was blood. The sequence links TRBV12-3 or TRBV12-4 to TRBJ2-3; TRBD2 fits 9 bases in the junction. The sequence derives from a man aged 30-40 years in good health. The DNA is TGTGCCAGCAGTTATAGCGGGAGTGCAGATACGCAGTATTTT. Its protein product is CASSYSGSADTQYF.